One sample yielded the 30 T cell receptor beta chains listed below, sequenced in a study of T cell responses to AZD1222 COVID-19 vaccine. TCRdb's table, derived via immunoSEQ multiplex PCR, lists solely in-frame clones and lacks some. The sample lists tens of thousands of clones, 87% occurring once. Specimen: peripheral blood, collected on day 0 of AZD1222 vaccination. Receptor source: an adult in good health.

This rearrangement joins TRBV5-6 to TRBJ2-7, with D perhaps matching TRBD1 (6 bases). Trimming cost V 2 bases and J 1 base, with 7 bases left between them. Germline loops: CDR1 SGHDT, CDR2 YYEEEE. CDR3 length equals 13 residues. The CDR3 DNA reads as TGTGCCAGCAGCTTCGACAGGTCCTACGAGCAGTACTTC. Protein: CASSFDRSYEQYF.

The gene calls are TRBV7-9 and TRBJ1-2; 7 nucleotides agree with TRBD1. The J segment lost 4 bases and the V segment lost 5 bases, leaving 7 bases of the junction unmatched. This CDR3 has 14 amino acids. Germline-derived CDR1 and CDR2 are SEHNR and FQNEAQ (reference sequence). CDR3 residues: CASSPGTAVYGYTF. CDR3 nucleotides: TGTGCCAGCAGCCCCGGGACAGCAGTCTATGGCTACACCTTC. The variable domain in full, with the rest retrieved from reference TRBV7-9 and TRBJ1-2, is DTGVSQNPRHKITKRGQNVTFRCDPISEHNRLYWYRQTLGQGPEFLTYFQNEAQLEKSRLLSDRFSAERPKGSFSTLEIQRTEQGDSAMYLCASSPGTAVYGYTFGSGTRLTVV.

The rearrangement links TRBV7-9 to TRBJ2-5; TRBD1 might be the D (6 bases). This CDR3 is 14 amino acids long. Germline V gene lookup returns CDR1 SEHNR and CDR2 FQNEAQ (reference sequence). With 2 bases removed from V and 6 bases from J, the gap between germline ends came to 13 bases. The CDR3 DNA sequence: TGTGCCAGCAGCTTACCTAACAGGGAAAAGACCCAGTACTTC. Protein: CASSLPNREKTQYF.

The rearrangement joins TRBV6-5 to TRBJ1-2, with TRBD1 matching over 10 bases. CDR3 size: 15 residues. With 4 bases clipped from V and 3 bases from J, the junction kept 5 bases outside the gene matches. Germline assignment: CDR1 MNHEY and CDR2 SVGAGI. The CDR3 protein is CASSFQGQGYYGYTF. Written as DNA, the CDR3 is TGTGCCAGCAGTTTCCAGGGACAGGGGTACTATGGCTACACCTTC.

This chain links TRBV6-5 with TRBJ1-2; no definite D call. The germline V gene encodes CDR1 MNHEY and CDR2 SVGAGI. CDR3 length equals 14 residues. Trimming took off 1 base at V and 0 bases at J, with 6 bases between the two ends. The CDR3: CASSYYVSNYGYTF. CDR3 sequence (DNA): TGTGCCAGCAGTTACTACGTGTCTAACTATGGCTACACCTTC.

The chain couples TRBV5-8 to TRBJ2-3; 7 bases agree with TRBD1. The CDR3 is made up of 15 amino acids. With 3 bases clipped from V and 2 bases from J, the junction kept 6 bases outside the gene matches. Germline assignment: CDR1 SGHTS and CDR2 YDEGEE. The CDR3: CASSSRQGYTDTQYF. CDR3 sequence (DNA): TGTGCCAGCAGCTCTAGACAGGGCTACACAGATACGCAGTATTTT.

The chain carries TRBV5-1 and TRBJ1-1, with D uncertain. The V end was cut by 2 bases, the J end by 3 bases, with 11 bases between. There are 14 residues in the CDR3. CDR1 is SGHRS and CDR2 is YFSETQ in the germline V gene. The CDR3 sequence is CASSFSRQDTEAFF. As DNA, the CDR3 is TGCGCCAGCAGCTTCAGCAGGCAGGACACTGAAGCTTTCTTT.

This chain links TRBV6-5 with TRBJ2-7, with D maybe TRBD1 (6 bases). CDR1 and CDR2 (germline): MNHEY, SVGAGI. Trimming took 2 bases from V and 3 from J, leaving 14 bases between them. There are 15 residues in the CDR3. The chain's CDR3 is CASSYGYRAFYEQYF. The CDR3 DNA reads TGTGCCAGCAGTTACGGATACAGGGCTTTCTACGAGCAGTACTTC.

The genes are TRBV3-1 (or the pseudogene TRBV3-2) and TRBJ1-2; 11 nucleotides align to TRBD1. V lost 2 bases, J lost 7 bases, and 3 bases stayed unmatched. Germline V gene sequence: CDR1 LGHDT, CDR2 YNNKEL (reference sequence). This CDR3 spans 14 amino acids. The CDR3 region is CASSQRTGGLGYTF. Here the CDR3 DNA reads TGTGCCAGCAGCCAACGGACAGGGGGCCTTGGCTACACCTTC.

V gene TRBV2 combines with J gene TRBJ2-7, with D possibly being TRBD1 (6 bases). Looked up from germline, CDR1 is SNHLY and CDR2 is FYNNEI. The CDR3 covers 12 residues. The V end was cut by 6 bases, the J end by 2 bases, with 8 bases between. The CDR3 sequence is CASSTGPYEQYF. Written as DNA, the CDR3 is TGTGCCAGCAGCACAGGGCCCTACGAGCAGTACTTC.

The J gene is TRBJ1-5, the V gene TRBV7-8; the match to TRBD1 covers 8 bases. Germline V lookup: CDR1 SGHVS, CDR2 FQNEAQ. The junction had 15 bases not matched to a gene; V was cut back by 7 bases and J by 4 bases. The CDR3 runs to 17 residues. In DNA, the CDR3 is TGTGCCAGCACCCAGGGGGCTTTGCAGGGAAGGAATCAGCCCCAGCATTTT. The encoded protein is CASTQGALQGRNQPQHF.

This clone was detected only a few times. The chain employs TRBV6-1 and TRBJ2-2; 7 bases are a match to TRBD1. The CDR3 is 16 amino acids. Germline V gene data show CDR1 as MNHNS and CDR2 as SASEGT. The junction had 9 bases not matched to a gene; V was cut back by 1 base and J by 7 bases. The CDR3 DNA reads TGTGCCAGCAGTGAAGGGAAAGACAGGGTGGACGGGGAGCTGTTTTTT. Translated: CASSEGKDRVDGELFF.

The V call is TRBV7-2, the J call TRBJ2-7, with D possibly being TRBD1 (6 bases). Germline-derived CDR1 and CDR2 are SGHTA and FQGNSA. With 1 base removed from V and 10 bases from J, the gap between germline ends came to 8 bases. This CDR3 is built from 11 residues. CDR3 residues: CASSLGGHQYF. The CDR3 DNA follows: TGTGCCAGCAGCTTAGGGGGACATCAGTACTTC.

The chain uses TRBV2 and TRBJ2-5, with a possible D match to TRBD1 (6 bases). Germline CDR1 is SNHLY and CDR2 is FYNNEI. The CDR3 contains 14 residues. Trimming took off 4 bases at V and 1 base at J, with 10 bases between the two ends. This CDR3 reads CASSGRTVQETQYF. CDR3 nucleotide sequence: TGTGCCAGCAGTGGTCGGACAGTCCAAGAGACCCAGTACTTC.

The chain has TRBV2 and TRBJ2-1; 7 bases fit TRBD1. J gave up 0 bases and V 6 bases, and 5 bases lay outside the gene matches. This CDR3 is built from 15 residues. The germline V gene encodes CDR1 SNHLY and CDR2 FYNNEI. The CDR3 bases are TGTGCCAGCAGGACGGACAGGAGCTCCTACAATGAGCAGTTCTTC. Protein: CASRTDRSSYNEQFF. Based on the CDR3 plus reference TRBV2 and TRBJ2-1, the full variable domain is EPEVTQTPSHQVTQMGQEVILRCVPISNHLYFYWYRQILGQKVEFLVSFYNNEISEKSEIFDDQFSVERPDGSNFTLKIRSTKLEDSAMYFCASRTDRSSYNEQFFGPGTRLTVL.

This sequence joins TRBV12-3 or TRBV12-4 and TRBJ1-5; D remains ambiguous. V gave up 7 bases and J gave up 2 bases, with 9 bases separating them. This CDR3 contains 13 residues. The CDR3 reads CASTSNGNQPQHF. As DNA, the CDR3 is TGTGCCAGCACTTCAAACGGCAATCAGCCCCAGCATTTT.

CDR3 residues: CAWSVTGETYEQYF. The DNA of the CDR3 is TGTGCCTGGAGTGTAACGGGGGAGACCTACGAGCAGTACTTC. This chain links TRBV30 with TRBJ2-7; tentatively, D is TRBD2 (6 bases). This CDR3 spans 14 amino acids. V lost 0 bases to trimming and J lost 2 bases, with 11 bases between them. CDR1 and CDR2 from the germline V gene are GTSNPN and SVGIG (reference sequence).

This sequence joins TRBV19 and TRBJ2-1, with D maybe TRBD2 (7 bases). The CDR3 covers 15 residues. Between the trimmed V and J ends, which lost 3 bases and 5 bases, there was a span of 14 bases. Germline V gene lookup returns CDR1 LNHDA and CDR2 SQIVND (reference sequence). The CDR3 nucleotides are TGTGCCAGTAGTATCAGAGGGGGGACTAACAATGAGCAGTTCTTC. Amino acid sequence: CASSIRGGTNNEQFF.

The chain joins TRBV5-1 to TRBJ1-2; possibly TRBD1 for D (6 bases). The germline CDR1 and CDR2 sequences are SGHRS and YFSETQ. Trimming took 3 bases from V and 6 from J, leaving 15 bases between them. The CDR3 contains 14 residues. The CDR3 bases are TGCGCCAGCAGCTATCACAGGGTTGGGGATGGCTACACCTTC. Amino acid sequence: CASSYHRVGDGYTF.

V and J are TRBV7-9 and TRBJ1-1; 8 nucleotides align to TRBD1. V shed 4 bases and J 3 bases; nucleotides not matched to a gene: 4. The CDR3 totals 14 residues. From germline, CDR1 is SEHNR and CDR2 FQNEAQ (reference sequence). CDR3 region: CASSSGGLDTEAFF. Here the CDR3 DNA reads TGTGCCAGCAGCTCAGGGGGCTTGGACACTGAAGCTTTCTTT.

The sample holds a few counts of this clone. The CDR3 DNA reads TGTGCCAGCAGCTTAGGGATCACCGCGAACACCGGGGAGCTGTTTTTT. Protein: CASSLGITANTGELFF. The rearrangement uses TRBV7-6 and TRBJ2-2, with D unresolved. This CDR3 has 16 amino acids. CDR1 and CDR2 from the germline V gene are SGHVS and FNYEAQ. V shed 1 base and J shed 0 bases, with 9 bases lying between them.

This rearrangement joins TRBV7-6 to TRBJ1-2; D is uncertain. V lost 5 bases, J lost 2 bases, and 15 bases lay in between. Germline-derived CDR1 and CDR2 are SGHVS and FNYEAQ. The CDR3 loop spans 15 amino acids. In DNA, the CDR3 is TGTGCCAGCAGCGCCGGCTCAGGAGCCAACTATGGCTACACCTTC. It codes for CASSAGSGANYGYTF.

The rearrangement uses TRBV30 and TRBJ1-2; tentative D call: TRBD1 (5 bases). The CDR3 has 13 residues. The germline V gene encodes CDR1 GTSNPN and CDR2 SVGIG (reference sequence). Trimming left V 1 base short and J 8 bases short, with 14 bases between. This chain's CDR3 is CAWSARVGLGYTF. In nucleotides, the CDR3 is TGTGCCTGGAGTGCCCGGGTGGGACTAGGCTACACCTTC.

This chain joins TRBV7-3 and TRBJ2-2; 12 nucleotides agree with TRBD1. CDR1 SGHTA and CDR2 FQGTGA come from the germline V gene. The CDR3 contains 18 residues. The V segment lost 1 base and the J segment 5 bases; nucleotides outside the gene matches: 8. The CDR3 here is CASSLSGTGGGGTGELFF. The CDR3 nucleotides read TGTGCCAGCAGCTTAAGCGGGACAGGGGGCGGCGGGACCGGGGAGCTGTTTTTT.

V is TRBV28 and J is TRBJ1-5; maybe TRBD1 (5 bases). This CDR3 contains 19 residues. Trimming left V 5 bases short and J 0 bases short, with 23 bases between. Germline V gives CDR1 MDHEN, CDR2 SYDVKM. As DNA, the CDR3 is TGTGCCAGCAGTACCCTCCGGGACTCGGGGGTTTATAGCAATCAGCCCCAGCATTTT. Translated, it gives CASSTLRDSGVYSNQPQHF.

The genes are TRBV19 and TRBJ1-5; TRBD1 matches at 8 bases. Trimming took 1 base from V and 7 from J; bases not matched to a gene: 12. The CDR3 spans 17 residues. Germline lookup yields CDR1 LNHDA and CDR2 SQIVND (reference sequence). CDR3 loop: CASSIASLDRELQPQHF. CDR3 DNA: TGTGCCAGTAGTATAGCCTCACTGGACAGGGAATTACAGCCCCAGCATTTT.

V is TRBV19 and J is TRBJ1-1, with TRBD1 as a possible D gene (5 bases). In germline, CDR1 is LNHDA, CDR2 SQIVND (reference sequence). V lost 6 bases and J 1 base, leaving 18 bases between the germline ends. The CDR3 sequence is 16 residues long. The CDR3 DNA reads as TGTGCCAGTAGCGCAACCGCACAGGTCACGAACACTGAAGCTTTCTTT. This translates into CASSATAQVTNTEAFF.

In nucleotides, the CDR3 is TGTGCCAGCAGTTACATACTTGGCGGGGGGAATGAAAAACTGTTTTTT. This codes for CASSYILGGGNEKLFF. This rearrangement joins TRBV6-6 to TRBJ1-4; TRBD1 might be the D (5 bases). V lost 2 bases and J 5 bases, leaving 15 bases between the germline ends. The CDR3 runs to 16 residues. CDR1 MNHNY and CDR2 SVGAGI come from the germline V gene (reference sequence).

This chain links TRBV7-2 with TRBJ1-1; weak D call: TRBD1 (5 bases). Germline CDR1 SGHTA, CDR2 FQGNSA. Trimming removed 2 bases at V and 8 bases at J, with 9 bases between. The CDR3 has 12 residues. CDR3 loop: CASSLFREEAFF. The CDR3 DNA reads as TGTGCCAGCAGCTTATTCAGGGAGGAAGCTTTCTTT.

This chain joins TRBV28 and TRBJ2-5; D may match TRBD1 or TRBD2 (5 bases each). CDR1 is MDHEN and CDR2 is SYDVKM in the germline V gene. CDR3 length: 13 amino acids. Trimming pared 2 bases from V and 7 bases from J, leaving 11 bases between. This chain's CDR3 is CASSLGDPPTQYF. The CDR3 DNA is TGTGCCAGCAGTTTAGGGGACCCACCGACCCAGTACTTC.